The rows below give T cell receptor beta chains drawn from one sample of a study of read filtering for tumor transcriptome and immune sequencing. Using its own MiXCR run on the reads, TCRdb lists one record per CDR3 protein. The sample records some 50,000 distinct CDR3 sequences, approximately 19% being singletons. The sample consisted of a population of CD138-negative cells sorted from bone marrow. Every receptor here comes from a donor over 35 with multiple myeloma. CDR3s include the opening cysteine and the closing phenylalanine or tryptophan. Fields, in order: V gene, J gene, D gene, clone size, CDR3 DNA, CDR3 protein. D genes are given only for firm matches. Only part of the rows carry a size: once, few, many, or a class if the clone is expanded.

TRBV12-5	TRBJ2-1	TRBD2	many	TGCGCTAGTGGTTTGTCGGCTAGCGGGAGGAATCCCTACAATGAGCAGTTCTTC	CASGLSASGRNPYNEQFF
TRBV4-3	TRBJ2-7	TRBD1	many	TGCGCCAGCAGCCAAGGCAGGCAGGGGGCCTACGAGCAGTACTTC	CASSQGRQGAYEQYF
TRBV28	TRBJ2-1	TRBD2	many	TGTGCCAGCGCGGGACTAGATCAGAATGAGCAGTTCTTC	CASAGLDQNEQFF
TRBV10-3	TRBJ2-1	TRBD1	many	TGTGCCATCAGTGGCACAGGGGGCAATGAGCAGTTCTTC	CAISGTGGNEQFF
TRBV19	TRBJ1-4	TRBD1	NA	TGTGCCAGTAGAGACAGGGGGAATGAAAAACTGTTTTTT	CASRDRGNEKLFF
TRBV19	TRBJ2-6	NA	many	TGTGCCAGTAGTGGCACTGGGGCCAACGTCCTGACTTTC	CASSGTGANVLTF
TRBV7-2	TRBJ2-7	TRBD2	NA	TGTGCCAGCAGCTTAGACGCGGGAGGGGGAAAGCAGTACTTC	CASSLDAGGGKQYF
TRBV7-2	TRBJ2-1	NA	many	TGTGCCAGCAGCCCTAGCAGACAGTCCTACAATGAGCAGTTCTTC	CASSPSRQSYNEQFF
TRBV18	TRBJ2-3	TRBD2	few	TGTGCCAGCTCACCAATAGCGGGAGTACCAGATACGCAGTATTTT	CASSPIAGVPDTQYF
TRBV21-1	TRBJ2-7	NA	few	TGTGCCAGCAACGCGATCCCGGGACTTCTCTACGAGCAGTACTTC	CASNAIPGLLYEQYF
TRBV20-1	TRBJ2-2	NA	many	TGCAGTGCTAGAGAACCGTCGGGTCCCGGGGAGCTGTTTTTT	CSAREPSGPGELFF
TRBV2	TRBJ2-6	NA	NA	TGTGCCAGCGCTGATAACTCTGGGGCCAACGCCCTGACCTTC	CASADNSGANALTF
TRBV4-2	TRBJ2-1	NA	medium-sized	TGCGCCAGCAGCCAAGACGGGGTCAATGAGCAGTTCTTC	CASSQDGVNEQFF
TRBV5-4	TRBJ2-3	NA	many	TGTGCCAGCAGCTTGCGAGGGCGGGCAGATACGCAGTATTTT	CASSLRGRADTQYF
TRBV6-6	TRBJ1-4	NA	few	TGTGCCAGCAGTTTTTCTTGGGATTTTCCCAAAATTTCAACTAATGAAAAACTGTTTTTT	CASSFSWDFPKISTNEKLFF
TRBV29-1	TRBJ2-3	TRBD2	many	TGCAGCGTTGAAGGCTCTAGCGGGGGGAGTTATGGGTCCTCAGATACGCAGTATTTT	CSVEGSSGGSYGSSDTQYF
TRBV15	TRBJ2-1	TRBD2	many	TGTGCCACCAGCAGAGATCTAGCGGGAGGCTACAATGAGCAGTTCTTC	CATSRDLAGGYNEQFF
TRBV10-3	TRBJ2-1	TRBD2	many	TGTGCCATCATGGCTAGCGGGAGCTCCTACAATGAGCAGTTCTTC	CAIMASGSSYNEQFF
TRBV27	TRBJ2-7	NA	many	TGTGCCAGCAGTTCCGGGGGCTACGAGCAGTACTTC	CASSSGGYEQYF
TRBV19	TRBJ2-5	NA	NA	TGTGCCAGTCGTAAGGCGGACCAAGAGACCCAGTACTTC	CASRKADQETQYF
TRBV27	TRBJ2-1	NA	NA	TGTGCCAGCAGTTTATTGAAGGGCGACAATGAGCAGTTCTTC	CASSLLKGDNEQFF
TRBV7-9	TRBJ1-1	NA	NA	TGTGCCAGCGGCTTAGCTGGAGATGCGAGGGGAGCCTTCTTT	CASGLAGDARGAFF
TRBV28	TRBJ1-4	NA	many	TGTGCCAGCAGTCTGGGTGGAGACGAAAAACTGTTTTTT	CASSLGGDEKLFF
TRBV27	TRBJ2-1	NA	many	TGTGCCAGCAGTCCCCTTAAATACAATGAGCAGTTCTTC	CASSPLKYNEQFF
TRBV7-9	TRBJ2-2	TRBD1	few	TGTGCCAGCAGCCGACAGGGGAACACCGGGGAGCTGTTTTTT	CASSRQGNTGELFF
TRBV7-2	TRBJ1-1	NA	many	TGTGCCAGCAGATCCCAGGAGAACACTGAAGCTTTCTTT	CASRSQENTEAFF
TRBV3-1	TRBJ2-1	NA	many	TGTGCCAGCAGCCCCACCCTGACTAGTAGCAATGAGCAGTTCTTC	CASSPTLTSSNEQFF
TRBV27	TRBJ2-5	NA	NA	TGTGCCAGCAGTTTATCGAGACCCCCAGGGATTAGAAACCAAGAGACCCAGTACTTC	CASSLSRPPGIRNQETQYF
TRBV9	TRBJ2-1	TRBD2	NA	TGTGCCAGCGGCCCTTCTGGGACTAGCAGCAATGAGCAGTTCTTC	CASGPSGTSSNEQFF
TRBV28	TRBJ2-3	TRBD2	NA	TGTGCCAGCAGTTCACAGGGACTAGCGAAGGATACGCAGTATTTT	CASSSQGLAKDTQYF
TRBV7-9	TRBJ2-7	NA	NA	TGCGCCAGCAGCCCTCTGGGGGTCTACGAGCAGTACTTC	CASSPLGVYEQYF
TRBV2	TRBJ2-5	NA	many	TGTGCCAGCAGTGAATGGGAAGCAGGGGGGGAGACCCAGTACTTC	CASSEWEAGGETQYF
TRBV29-1	TRBJ2-1	NA	many	TGCAGCGTTGAGAGTAGCGTAGACTCCTACAATGAGCAGTTCTTC	CSVESSVDSYNEQFF
TRBV20-1	TRBJ2-3	NA	NA	TGCAGTGCAGGTGGGCGTCGGGGCGTTGCTGGAGATACGCAGTATTTT	CSAGGRRGVAGDTQYF
TRBV18	TRBJ2-1	NA	many	TGTGCCAGCTCACCAAGCCCAGGGGCGCGAGAGTTCTTC	CASSPSPGAREFF
TRBV18	TRBJ2-7	NA	many	TGTGCCAGCTCACCGCGGGGAGGAACCTTCTACGAGCAGTACTTC	CASSPRGGTFYEQYF
TRBV6-2/TRBV6-3	TRBJ1-5	NA	NA	TGTGCCAGTGGGGACTGGGTTGGAAGAAGCAATCAGCCCCAGCATTTT	CASGDWVGRSNQPQHF
TRBV2	TRBJ1-4	TRBD1	many	TGTGCCATCCGGACAGGGGAGGATGAAAAACTGTTTTTT	CAIRTGEDEKLFF
TRBV24-1	TRBJ2-1	TRBD1	NA	TGTGCCACCAGTGATCGATCCGGGACAGGGAATGAGCAGTTCTTC	CATSDRSGTGNEQFF
TRBV2	TRBJ2-6	NA	many	TGTGCCAGCAGTGAAAGGGACCTGGGACATACGTTACTATCTGGGGCCAACGTCCTGACTTTC	CASSERDLGHTLLSGANVLTF
TRBV19	TRBJ2-7	NA	many	TGTGCCAGTCGGCAGGGGTCGTACGAGCAGTACTTC	CASRQGSYEQYF
TRBV18	TRBJ2-7	NA	many	TGTGCCAGCTCACCGTACGCCGTTTACGAGCAGTACTTC	CASSPYAVYEQYF
TRBV25-1	TRBJ2-2	TRBD1	many	TGTGCCAGCAGTGAATCGGGACAGGGCCCGGCCGGGGAGCTGTTTTTT	CASSESGQGPAGELFF